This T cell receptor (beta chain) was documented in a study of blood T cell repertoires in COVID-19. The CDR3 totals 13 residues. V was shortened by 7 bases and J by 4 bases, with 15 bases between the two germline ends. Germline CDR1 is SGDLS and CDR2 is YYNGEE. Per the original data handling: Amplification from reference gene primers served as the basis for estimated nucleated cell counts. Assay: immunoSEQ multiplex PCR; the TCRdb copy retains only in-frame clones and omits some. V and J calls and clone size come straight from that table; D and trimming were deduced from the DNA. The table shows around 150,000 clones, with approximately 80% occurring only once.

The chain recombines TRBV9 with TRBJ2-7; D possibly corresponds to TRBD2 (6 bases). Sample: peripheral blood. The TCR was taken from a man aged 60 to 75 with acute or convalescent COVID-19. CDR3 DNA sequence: TGTGCCAGCTCCGGTGGGGAGGCATACGAGCAGTACTTC. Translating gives CASSGGEAYEQYF.